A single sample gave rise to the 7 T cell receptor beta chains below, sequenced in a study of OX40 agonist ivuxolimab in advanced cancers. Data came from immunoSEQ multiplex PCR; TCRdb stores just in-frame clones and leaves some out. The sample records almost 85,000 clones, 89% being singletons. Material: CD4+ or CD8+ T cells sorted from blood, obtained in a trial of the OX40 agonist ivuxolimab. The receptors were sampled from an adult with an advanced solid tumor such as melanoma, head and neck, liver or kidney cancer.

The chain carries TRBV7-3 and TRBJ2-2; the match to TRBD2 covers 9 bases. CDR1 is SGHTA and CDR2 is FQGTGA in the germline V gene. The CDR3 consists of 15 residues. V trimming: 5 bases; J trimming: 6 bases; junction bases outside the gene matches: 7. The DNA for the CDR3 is TGTGCCAGCAGCGTCGGGACTAGCTTTGCCGGGGAGCTGTTTTTT. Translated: CASSVGTSFAGELFF.

The CDR3 reads CASSPNRGVYGYTF. CDR3 bases: TGTGCCAGCAGCCCGAACAGGGGGGTCTATGGCTACACCTTC. This rearrangement joins TRBV7-6 to TRBJ1-2; 8 bases fit TRBD1. Germline V CDR1 and CDR2: SGHVS, FNYEAQ. J gave up 4 bases and V 5 bases, and 6 bases lay outside the gene matches. The length of the CDR3 is 14 residues.

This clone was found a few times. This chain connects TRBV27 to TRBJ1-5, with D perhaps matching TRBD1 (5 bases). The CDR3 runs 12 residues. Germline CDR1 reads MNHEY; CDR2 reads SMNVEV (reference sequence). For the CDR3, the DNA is TGTGTATCGGGGGGTTCGGGTCAGCCCCAGCATTTT. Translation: CVSGGSGQPQHF.

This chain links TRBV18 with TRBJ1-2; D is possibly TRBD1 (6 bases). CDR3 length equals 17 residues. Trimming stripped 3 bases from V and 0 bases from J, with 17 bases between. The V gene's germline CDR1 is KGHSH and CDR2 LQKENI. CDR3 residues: CASSPGTPTSPNYGYTF. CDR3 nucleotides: TGTGCCAGCTCACCCGGGACACCAACGTCCCCTAACTATGGCTACACCTTC.

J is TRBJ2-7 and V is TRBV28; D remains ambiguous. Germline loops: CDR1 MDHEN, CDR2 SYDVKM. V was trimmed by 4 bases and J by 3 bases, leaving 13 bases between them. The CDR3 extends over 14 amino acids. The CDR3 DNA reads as TGTGCCAGCAGTTCCCCTTTTCGGGTCTACGAGCAGTACGTC. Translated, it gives CASSSPFRVYEQYV.

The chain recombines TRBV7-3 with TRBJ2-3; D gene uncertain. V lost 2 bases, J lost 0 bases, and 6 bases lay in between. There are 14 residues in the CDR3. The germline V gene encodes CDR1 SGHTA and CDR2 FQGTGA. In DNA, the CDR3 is TGTGCCAGCAGCTTAGCTCTTAGCACAGATACGCAGTATTTT. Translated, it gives CASSLALSTDTQYF.

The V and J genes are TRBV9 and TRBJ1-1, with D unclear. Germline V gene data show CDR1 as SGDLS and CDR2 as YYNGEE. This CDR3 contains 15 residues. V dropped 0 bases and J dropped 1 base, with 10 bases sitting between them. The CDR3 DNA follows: TGTGCCAGCAGCGTAGGTTGGGCAGGGAACACTGAAGCTTTCTTT. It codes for CASSVGWAGNTEAFF.